One T cell receptor (beta chain) is described in this entry. Its antigen is as yet unknown. The germline gives CDR1 KGHSH, CDR2 LQKENI. The CDR3 sequence is 14 residues long. V shed 6 bases and J shed 0 bases, with 12 bases lying between them. The data belong to a study of cytomegalovirus exposure and HLA in healthy donors. Overall study findings and caveats: Evidence from a later analysis indicated that most CMV-associated TCR beta chains looked HLA-restricted. The authors considered a cluster of highly shared sequence variants likely to be a sequencing artifact. Altogether, some 170 TCR beta chains were recorded as cytomegalovirus-associated.

13 Jbeta primers and 60 Vbeta primers were used for the PCR. TCRdb keeps only in-frame clones here, not all; method: immunoSEQ multiplex PCR. Altogether more than 110,000 clones are present, about four fifths being singletons, with the ten largest covering more than 4%. Sequenced: PBMCs. The chain couples TRBV18 to TRBJ2-7; D gene unclear. The source of this sequence is a man in his forties or fifties in good health and CMV-seropositive. The CDR3, as DNA: TGTGCCAGCTCCCTATCTAGAAGCTCCTACGAGCAGTACTTC. It specifies CASSLSRSSYEQYF.